This T cell receptor beta chain was captured in a study of CXCR3-negative and CXCR3-positive naive CD8 T cells (dated by TCRdb to the late 2010s). Concerning the study at large: Roughly 130 million TRB reads were obtained in total, roughly 1.5 +/- 0.3 million reads per library. The diversity and physicochemical repertoire analyses included ten to eleven donors pooled from two independent experiments. Naive subsets from about 5 donors and memory cells from 3 donors were included in the TRBV-TRBJ cluster analysis.

Frequency alone marks this clonotype as medium-sized (0.01 to 0.1%); no count is stored. No antigen is known for it. Results and caveats for the whole study, not just this receptor: Naive CXCR3-negative and CXCR3-positive cells from the same donor showed similar TRBV-TRBJ usage, whereas memory cells showed distinct patterns. Because surface CD5, which has been linked to self-reactivity in mice, was comparable between naive subsets, TCR interaction strength was also inferred from TRB CDR3 physicochemical properties. Repertoire diversity was comparably high in both naive subsets but much lower in memory CD8+ T cells. Because CXCR3 expression was partially decreased after cryopreservation, freshly isolated PBMCs were used for most assays. Compared with CXCR3-negative naive cells, CXCR3-positive naive cells had TRB CDR3s with higher hydrophobicity (lower Kidera factor 4), lower energy, and higher strength and volume indices.

These reads were obtained on a NextSeq 550. The Human TCR Profiling Kit (MiLaboratory) was used to make UMI-labeled 5' RACE TRB cDNA libraries. cDNA synthesis used the entire amount of extracted RNA, and PCR amplification then used the entire amount of cDNA produced. Libraries were prepared in parallel with an identical number of PCR cycles. As for the original processing: With a minimum of two reads required per UMI, MIGEC and MiXCR pulled out about 49,000 +/- 11,000 unique UMI-labeled TRB cDNA molecules from each library. An average of approximately 40,000 +/- 10,000 functional in-frame TRB CDR3 nucleotide clonotypes without stop codons was found per library. After downsampling to 5000 UMI-labeled TRB molecules per sample, diversity metrics, including normalized Shannon-Wiener and Chao1, were computed in VDJtools. VDJtools computed clonotype-size-weighted physicochemical properties of the central five CDR3 residues: interaction energy, strength, volume and Kidera factor 4. TCRdb reprocessed the reads and assigns one entry to each CDR3 protein sequence, leaving out DNA. These V and J calls originate from TCRdb's pipeline instead of the authors' own analysis. This sample's table has entries for some 5,400 distinct CDR3 sequences. Together, the top ten hold around 1.5% of the sample.

Reading from cysteine to phenylalanine, the CDR3 counts 11 amino acids. No DNA is given. For every CD8+ T cell subset, approximately 300,000 cells were flow-sorted straight into RLT lysis buffer, and each subset was sorted in triplicate. To keep memory contaminants out, a stringent definition of naive CD8+ T cells was applied: CD45RO-CCR7+CD27+CD95-. Standard density gradient centrifugation was used to isolate peripheral blood mononuclear cells from buffy coats. A FACSAria III was used to flow-sort naive CD8+ T cells into CXCR3-negative and CXCR3-positive populations. An RNeasy Mini Kit was used to extract total RNA from the sorted cells.

Sequencing input: naive CXCR3+ CD8+ T cells from blood. The cell subset or site tag for this specimen amounts to: CD45RO-CCR7+CD27+CD95- naive CD8+ T cells expressing CXCR3 (TNR3+). The receptor's source is a human donor in good health. Some clones in this sample may be carry-over from other donors' samples. The rearranged chain carries TRBV12-3 or TRBV12-4 and TRBJ2-7. The CDR3 sequence is CASSFSYEQYF.